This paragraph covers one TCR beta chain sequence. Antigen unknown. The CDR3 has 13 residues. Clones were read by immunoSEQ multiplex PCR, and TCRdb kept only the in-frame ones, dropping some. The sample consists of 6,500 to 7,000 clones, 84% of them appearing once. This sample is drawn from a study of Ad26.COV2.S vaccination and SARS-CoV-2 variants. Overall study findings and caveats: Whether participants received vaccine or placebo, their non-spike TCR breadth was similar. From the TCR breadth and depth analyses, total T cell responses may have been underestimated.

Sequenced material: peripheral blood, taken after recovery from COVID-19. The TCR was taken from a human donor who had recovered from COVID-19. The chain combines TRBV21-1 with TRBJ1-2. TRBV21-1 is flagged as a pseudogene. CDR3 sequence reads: CAIRGAVWYGYTF. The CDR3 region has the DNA TGTGCCATTAGAGGGGCAGTTTGGTATGGCTACACCTTC.